The clone carrying this T cell receptor beta chain was counted once. V was trimmed by 1 base and J by 1 base, leaving 12 bases between them. Per the germline V gene, CDR1 is LGHNA and CDR2 is YSLEER. The CDR3 is 16 amino acids. The record originates from a study of CD8 T cells in Susac syndrome. Study at large: Active disease was present in more than five of the sequenced Susac syndrome patients, and remission in eight.

Random hexamers were used to reverse transcribe the RNA input (about 0.45 to 1 ug). MiXCR was run by TCRdb on the immunoSEQ multiplex PCR reads, yielding one entry per CDR3 protein. The sample yields fewer than 80,000 distinct CDR3 sequences, around 94% seen once. Recently defined diagnostic criteria for definite or probable disease were fulfilled by Susac syndrome patients. The receptor comes from a human donor with Susac syndrome. V is TRBV4-3 and J is TRBJ2-3; TRBD2 is a possible D gene (6 bases). Sequencing was performed on CD8+ T cells from PBMCs. This CDR3 is CASSQVGGLGTDTQYF. The CDR3, as DNA: TGCGCCAGCAGCCAAGTTGGGGGGTTAGGCACAGATACGCAGTATTTT.